Listed here are 8 T cell receptor beta chains from one sample, sequenced in a study of T cell changes during pregnancy in multiple sclerosis. TCRdb keeps only in-frame clones here, not all; method: immunoSEQ multiplex PCR. Altogether about 28,000 clones are present, 92% being singletons, with the ten largest covering more than 4%. Source: peripheral blood, taken in the first trimester of pregnancy. Source of these receptors: a female donor in good health, enrolled as a control in a pregnancy study.

This chain joins TRBV10-3 and TRBJ1-1; D gene unclear. The germline V and J ends were trimmed by 2 bases and 5 bases, with 6 bases remaining between them. The CDR3 has 12 residues. Germline assignment: CDR1 ENHRY and CDR2 SYGVKD. The chain's CDR3 is CAISEMRTEAFF. For the CDR3, the DNA is TGTGCCATCAGTGAGATGAGGACTGAAGCTTTCTTT.

This clone has more than one count but fewer than ten. V and J are TRBV27 and TRBJ1-1; D is unresolved. Germline V lookup: CDR1 MNHEY, CDR2 SMNVEV (reference sequence). V lost 3 bases to trimming and J lost 0 bases, with 8 bases between them. The CDR3 contains 14 residues. CDR3 loop: CASSFSSVNTEAFF. CDR3 nucleotides: TGTGCCAGCAGTTTTTCCTCAGTGAACACTGAAGCTTTCTTT.

CDR3 region: CASSPTSGGETQYF. The CDR3 DNA sequence: TGTGCCAGCAGTCCTACTAGCGGAGGGGAGACCCAGTACTTC. This chain joins TRBV27 and TRBJ2-5, with 8 bases fitting TRBD2. The CDR3 has 14 amino acids. CDR1 MNHEY and CDR2 SMNVEV come from the germline V gene (reference sequence). Losses at the gene ends were 5 bases for V and 5 bases for J; bases not matched to a gene: 7.

The CDR3 region has the DNA TGTGCCTGGAGCGGGGACAGGGGGTACGAGCAGTACTTC. Amino acid sequence: CAWSGDRGYEQYF. This chain connects TRBV30 to TRBJ2-7; 11 positions match TRBD1. The CDR3 sequence is 13 residues long. The ends lost 3 bases at V and 4 bases at J; junction bases unmatched: 2. Germline CDR1 GTSNPN, CDR2 SVGIG (reference sequence). Full variable domain (missing parts from reference TRBV30 and TRBJ2-7): SQTIHQWPATLVQPVGSPLSLECTVEGTSNPNLYWYRQAAGRGLQLLFYSVGIGQISSEVPQNLSASRPQDRQFILSSKKLLLSDSGFYLCAWSGDRGYEQYFGPGTRLTVT.

The rearrangement joins TRBV6-6 to TRBJ2-3, with TRBD1 as a possible D gene (6 bases). Germline lookup yields CDR1 MNHNY and CDR2 SVGAGI (reference sequence). The ends were cut back, 2 bases at V and 0 bases at J, with 9 bases in the middle. The CDR3 totals 15 residues. The CDR3 DNA sequence: TGTGCCAGCAGTTACGTACAGGGTAGCACAGATACGCAGTATTTT. This translates into CASSYVQGSTDTQYF.

The chain is built from TRBV5-4 and TRBJ2-1; 7 positions match TRBD2. Losses at the gene ends were 0 bases for V and 2 bases for J; bases not matched to a gene: 8. Germline CDR1 reads SGHNT; CDR2 reads YYREEE (reference sequence). The CDR3 is made up of 17 amino acids. The CDR3: CASSLALGSGTYNEQFF. The DNA of the CDR3 is TGTGCCAGCAGCTTGGCTCTCGGGAGCGGGACCTACAATGAGCAGTTCTTC.

The chain links TRBV6-9 to TRBJ1-5; D remains unclear. Germline V gene data show CDR1 as MNHGY and CDR2 as SVAAGI. The CDR3 extends over 13 amino acids. Deletions cut 2 bases from V and 9 bases from J, with 11 bases between. CDR3 DNA: TGTGCCAGCAGTTATCACCTTAGAATGCCCCAGCATTTT. Amino acids: CASSYHLRMPQHF.

The chain joins TRBV18 to TRBJ2-7, with D perhaps TRBD1 (5 bases). The CDR3 runs to 17 residues. The ends were cut back, 5 bases at V and 4 bases at J, with 24 bases in the middle. The germline V gene encodes CDR1 KGHSH and CDR2 LQKENI. The CDR3 region is CASSAMAPGHPLYEQYF. The CDR3 bases are TGTGCCAGCTCAGCCATGGCACCAGGGCACCCTCTATACGAGCAGTACTTC. The complete variable domain, with remaining parts taken from reference TRBV18 and TRBJ2-7, reads NAGVMQNPRHLVRRRGQEARLRCSPMKGHSHVYWYRQLPEEGLKFMVYLQKENIIDESGMPKERFSAEFPKEGPSILRIQQVVRGDSAAYFCASSAMAPGHPLYEQYFGPGTRLTVT.